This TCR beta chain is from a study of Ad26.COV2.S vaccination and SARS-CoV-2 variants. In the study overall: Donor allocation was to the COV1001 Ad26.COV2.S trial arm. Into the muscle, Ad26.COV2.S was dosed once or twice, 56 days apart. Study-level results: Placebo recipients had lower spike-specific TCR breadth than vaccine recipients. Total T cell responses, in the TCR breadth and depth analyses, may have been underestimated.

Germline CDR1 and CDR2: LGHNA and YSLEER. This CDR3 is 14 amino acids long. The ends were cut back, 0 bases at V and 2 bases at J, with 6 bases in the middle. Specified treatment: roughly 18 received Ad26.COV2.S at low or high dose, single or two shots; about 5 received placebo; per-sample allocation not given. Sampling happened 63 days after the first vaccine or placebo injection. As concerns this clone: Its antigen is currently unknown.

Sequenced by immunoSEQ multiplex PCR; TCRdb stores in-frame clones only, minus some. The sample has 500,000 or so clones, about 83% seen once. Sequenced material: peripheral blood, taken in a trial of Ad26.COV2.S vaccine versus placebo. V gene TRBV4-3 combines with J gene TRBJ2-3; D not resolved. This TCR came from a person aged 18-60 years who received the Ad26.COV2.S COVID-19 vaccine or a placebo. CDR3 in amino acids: CASSQDGDTDTQYF. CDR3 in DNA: TGCGCCAGCAGCCAAGATGGGGACACAGATACGCAGTATTTT.